The 17 T cell receptor beta chains reported below all come from one sample, sequenced in a study of technical replicates of blood from four donors. The data were produced by immunoSEQ multiplex PCR, yet TCRdb's version contains in-frame clones alone and is incomplete. The table includes about 59,000 clones, 97% detected once. The sequencing sample was made of T cells isolated from PBMCs. The receptor set was obtained from a human donor in good health.

This clone was detected only once. The chain recombines TRBV5-4 with TRBJ2-5; 9 bases fit TRBD1. From germline, CDR1 is SGHNT and CDR2 YYREEE (reference sequence). This CDR3 has 15 residues. V lost 2 bases and J lost 3; bases outside the gene matches: 5. The CDR3 is CASSFEGQGKETQYF. DNA for the CDR3: TGTGCCAGCAGCTTTGAGGGACAGGGAAAAGAGACCCAGTACTTC.

This sequence joins TRBV20-1 and TRBJ1-4; TRBD1 aligns across 7 bases. Per germline, CDR1 DFQATT and CDR2 SNEGSKA (reference sequence). The CDR3 has 11 residues. The CDR3 nucleotides are TGCAGCACGGGACAGAATGAAAAACTGTTTTTT. Translation gives CSTGQNEKLFF.

The chain couples TRBV15 to TRBJ2-3; 7 bases line up with TRBD2. There are 16 residues in the CDR3. In germline, CDR1 is LNHNV, CDR2 YYDKDF (reference sequence). J lost 2 bases, V lost 3 bases, and 8 bases had no gene match. CDR3 sequence (DNA): TGTGCCACCAGCAGCCTCAAGACTAGCCCCACAGATACGCAGTATTTT. Translating gives CATSSLKTSPTDTQYF.

This chain links TRBV11-3 with TRBJ2-3; 10 bases align to TRBD2. The trim removed 0 bases at V and 7 bases at J, leaving 7 bases unmatched. In germline, CDR1 is SGHNT, CDR2 YENEEA. The CDR3 has 16 residues. The chain's CDR3 is CASSLDPSGGLYTQYF. The CDR3, as DNA: TGTGCCAGCAGCTTAGACCCTAGCGGGGGCTTATATACGCAGTATTTT.

The genes are TRBV5-1 and TRBJ1-2; D not resolved. Germline CDR1 reads SGHRS; CDR2 reads YFSETQ. V lost 2 bases to trimming and J lost 6 bases, with 14 bases between them. This CDR3 is 14 amino acids long. Written as DNA, the CDR3 is TGCGCCAGCAGCTTTGCGGGCAGCCGTGATGGCTACACCTTC. Translated, it gives CASSFAGSRDGYTF.

J is TRBJ2-7 and V is TRBV11-3; TRBD2 matches 15 bases. The CDR3 length is 18 residues. CDR1 is SGHNT, CDR2 YENEEA, per germline. V lost 0 bases and J lost 1; bases outside the gene matches: 4. The CDR3 protein is CASSLEGLAGGQSYEQYF. CDR3 coding DNA: TGTGCCAGCAGCTTAGAGGGACTAGCGGGAGGACAATCCTACGAGCAGTACTTC.

This clone was observed a single time. This chain joins TRBV11-2 and TRBJ1-4, with 7 bases lining up with TRBD1. This CDR3 is built from 16 residues. J gave up 3 bases and V 5 bases, and 9 bases lay outside the gene matches. The germline CDR1 and CDR2 sequences are SGHAT and FQNNGV. The CDR3 is CASSTQTGKPNEKLFF. CDR3 in DNA: TGTGCCAGCAGCACCCAGACAGGGAAACCTAATGAAAAACTGTTTTTT.

The chain carries TRBV19 and TRBJ2-4; possible D gene TRBD2, 6 bases. Germline V gene data show CDR1 as LNHDA and CDR2 as SQIVND (reference sequence). The CDR3 consists of 16 residues. V was clipped by 10 bases and J by 0 bases, with 19 bases between them. CDR3 region: CATKGGRGLAKNIQYF. The DNA for the CDR3 is TGTGCCACTAAGGGAGGTAGGGGCCTAGCCAAAAACATTCAGTACTTC.

V and J are TRBV9 and TRBJ2-1; maybe TRBD1 (7 bases). Germline assignment: CDR1 SGDLS and CDR2 YYNGEE. Trimming took off 4 bases at V and 0 bases at J, with 20 bases between the two ends. The CDR3 length is 18 residues. The CDR3 reads CASSPRGGGSSSYNEQFF. For the CDR3, the DNA is TGTGCCAGCAGCCCCCGTGGAGGGGGCTCAAGCTCCTACAATGAGCAGTTCTTC.

Only one count was recorded for this clone. This sequence joins TRBV7-7 and TRBJ2-2, with TRBD2 matching 7 bases. The CDR3 has 12 residues. Germline CDR1 and CDR2: SSHAT and FNYEAQ (reference sequence). Written as DNA, the CDR3 is TGTGCTGGGGGGGAGGACACCGGGGAGCTGTTTTTT. It encodes CAGGEDTGELFF.

The chain is built from TRBV6-5 and TRBJ2-7; 7 nucleotides align to TRBD1. Germline CDR1 reads MNHEY; CDR2 reads SVGAGI. The CDR3 has 14 amino acids. V gave up 2 bases and J gave up 3 bases; unmatched junction bases: 4. CDR3 bases: TGTGCCAGCAGTTACCAGGGGGATTTCTACGAGCAGTACTTC. It is translated as CASSYQGDFYEQYF.

The gene calls are TRBV5-4 and TRBJ2-7; 14 bases match TRBD2. The CDR3 has 17 residues. V shed 3 bases and J 1 base; nucleotides not matched to a gene: 6. Per germline, CDR1 SGHNT and CDR2 YYREEE (reference sequence). CDR3 loop: CASSWGLAGDSSYEQYF. CDR3 bases: TGTGCCAGCAGCTGGGGACTAGCGGGAGATTCGTCCTACGAGCAGTACTTC.

The V gene is TRBV6-5, the J gene TRBJ1-4; 11 bases agree with TRBD1. Germline lookup yields CDR1 MNHEY and CDR2 SVGAGI. V was clipped by 4 bases and J by 7 bases; unmatched bases: 8. This CDR3 comprises 16 residues. CDR3 amino acids: CASSSLMGTGGEKLFF. In nucleotides, the CDR3 is TGTGCCAGCAGTTCCCTGATGGGGACAGGGGGTGAAAAACTGTTTTTT.

The chain combines TRBV5-4 with TRBJ2-7, with 8 bases aligning to TRBD2. The CDR3 is 16 residues long. J was trimmed by 2 bases and V by 1 base; bases with no gene match: 8. Germline values: CDR1 SGHNT, CDR2 YYREEE (reference sequence). The CDR3 bases are TGTGCCAGCAGCTTGATGGCGGGGGGACAACCCTACGAGCAGTACTTC. It specifies CASSLMAGGQPYEQYF.

This chain uses TRBV6-5 with TRBJ1-1; D unresolved. The V end was cut by 2 bases, the J end by 3 bases, with 10 bases between. CDR1 is MNHEY, CDR2 SVGAGI, per germline. The CDR3 spans 14 residues. The chain's CDR3 is CASSYERTYTEAFF. CDR3 bases: TGTGCCAGCAGTTACGAGCGGACGTACACTGAAGCTTTCTTT.

The rearrangement links TRBV7-2 to TRBJ2-3; 8 bases fit TRBD1. The CDR3 contains 15 residues. V was clipped by 2 bases and J by 0 bases; unmatched bases: 1. Looked up from germline, CDR1 is SGHTA and CDR2 is FQGNSA. The CDR3 loop is CASSLQGASTDTQYF. CDR3 nucleotides: TGTGCCAGCAGCTTACAGGGGGCTAGCACAGATACGCAGTATTTT.

As DNA, the CDR3 is TGTGCCTGGAGTGTACCCGGGGGGGCTTTCTTT. It codes for CAWSVPGGAFF. The chain employs TRBV30 and TRBJ1-1; D perhaps matches TRBD1 (5 bases). Germline V CDR1 and CDR2: GTSNPN, SVGIG (reference sequence). V was clipped by 0 bases and J by 11 bases, with 10 bases between them. CDR3 length equals 11 residues.